The clone carrying this TCR beta chain is a singleton in its sample. Its target is not known. PCR amplification relied on 60 Vbeta primers (plus 13 Jbeta primers). Assay used: immunoSEQ multiplex PCR; TCRdb lists only in-frame clones, some missing. Among 100,000 to 150,000 clones listed, 74% were seen once. This sample is part of a study of cytomegalovirus exposure and HLA in healthy donors. General study points: There was a cluster of highly shared sequence variants that was likely a sequencing artifact. Some segments of the V type, notably TRBV6-2 and TRBV6-3, were excluded as indistinguishable. For most TCR beta V segments, an earlier analysis put the productive rate at about 90% or about 30% of the time.

Donors were nominally healthy when sampled, though unrecorded immune exposures were likely. V was clipped by 5 bases and J by 4 bases; unmatched bases: 5. This CDR3 has 17 amino acids. Per the germline V gene, CDR1 is LNHDA and CDR2 is SQIVND (reference sequence). The TCR was taken from a man aged 40-49 years in good health and CMV-seropositive. This chain uses TRBV19 with TRBJ2-1, with TRBD2 matching 16 bases. The specimen sequenced was PBMCs. The CDR3 region is CASSPGLAGGPYNEQFF. The DNA for the CDR3 is TGTGCCAGTAGTCCGGGACTAGCGGGAGGGCCGTACAATGAGCAGTTCTTC.